These T cell receptor beta chains were read from a single sample in a study of T cells in tuberculosis. TCRdb keeps only in-frame clones here, not all; method: immunoSEQ multiplex PCR. The sample includes roughly 32,000 clones, 95% to 96% of them seen just once. The source material was PBMCs. Source of these receptors: a donor under 30 with latent tuberculosis or without tuberculosis infection. Both conserved end residues are part of each CDR3.

j_call	v_call	cdr3_length	cdr3_aa
TRBJ1-2	TRBV7-9	14	CASSSQGAIYGYTF
TRBJ2-2	TRBV5-1	17	CASSYRTSGANTGELFF
TRBJ2-3	TRBV6-6	15	CASSLGQVSTDTQYF
TRBJ2-7	TRBV12-5	21	CASGFPADRSWTSGRVCEQYF
TRBJ1-1	TRBV28	13	CASSPAENTEAFF
TRBJ1-2	TRBV6-6	12	CASSDDSYGYTF
TRBJ2-7	TRBV9	18	CASSVATGRTGPFYEQYF
TRBJ1-1	TRBV4-1	14	CASSRSGLNTEAFF
TRBJ1-1	TRBV6-6	16	CASRKTGSRVDTEAFF
TRBJ1-1	TRBV19	15	CASSPNRGIFTEAFF
TRBJ2-2	TRBV5-4	16	CASSHIGTAYTGELFF
TRBJ2-7	TRBV14	13	CASNERGLNEQYF
TRBJ1-2	TRBV28	12	CASTLGGGGYTF
TRBJ2-7	TRBV14	13	CASSPSSPYEQYF
TRBJ1-1	TRBV10-3	17	CAIRPDRARTQHTEAFF
TRBJ2-7	TRBV5-1	16	CASSPAPVQGSYEQYF
TRBJ1-3	TRBV27	14	CATGTGITGNTIYF
TRBJ2-1	TRBV6-5	16	CASSYSNQRERREQFF
TRBJ2-2	TRBV4-3	15	CASSAGTEYTGELFF
TRBJ2-1	TRBV4-3	17	CASSQALLAGGNNEQFF
TRBJ2-1	TRBV27	16	CASRSLAGAYGNEQFF
TRBJ1-5	TRBV5-1	14	CASSLSQGTQPQHF
TRBJ2-1	TRBV5-1	14	CASSLASSYNEQFF
TRBJ1-2	TRBV18	13	CASSPLDSQGYTF
TRBJ2-5	TRBV5-4	14	CASSLWQGQETQYF
TRBJ1-1	TRBV30	11	CAWIPTGPAFF
TRBJ2-5	TRBV21-1	18	CASSKFTGLAGFEETQYF
TRBJ2-7	TRBV6-6	14	CASSYSGASYEQYF
TRBJ1-2	TRBV14	13	CASSQSGVYGYTF
TRBJ1-1	TRBV7-9	13	CASSFRTESEAFF
TRBJ1-2	TRBV6-6	13	CASSRPDWQDYTF